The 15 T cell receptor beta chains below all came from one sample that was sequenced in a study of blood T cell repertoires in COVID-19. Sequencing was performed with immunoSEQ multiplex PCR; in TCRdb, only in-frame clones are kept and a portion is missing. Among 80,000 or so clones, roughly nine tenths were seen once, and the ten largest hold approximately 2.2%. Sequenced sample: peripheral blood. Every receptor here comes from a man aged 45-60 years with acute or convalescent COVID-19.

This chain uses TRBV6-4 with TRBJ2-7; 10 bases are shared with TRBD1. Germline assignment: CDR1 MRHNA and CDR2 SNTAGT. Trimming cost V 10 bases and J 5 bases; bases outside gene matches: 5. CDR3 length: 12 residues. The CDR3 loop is CAIRQGAHEQYV. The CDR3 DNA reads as TGTGCCATCAGACAGGGGGCCCACGAGCAGTACGTC.

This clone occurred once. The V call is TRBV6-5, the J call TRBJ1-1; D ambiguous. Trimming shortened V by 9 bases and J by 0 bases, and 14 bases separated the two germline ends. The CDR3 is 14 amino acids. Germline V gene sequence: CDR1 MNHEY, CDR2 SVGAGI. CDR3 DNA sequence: TGTGCCAGTATCCCGGGTCTCATGAACACTGAAGCTTTCTTT. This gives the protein CASIPGLMNTEAFF.

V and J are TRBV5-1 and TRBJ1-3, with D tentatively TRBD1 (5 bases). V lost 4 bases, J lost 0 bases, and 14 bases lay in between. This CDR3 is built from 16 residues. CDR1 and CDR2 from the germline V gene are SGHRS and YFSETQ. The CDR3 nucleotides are TGCGCCAGCAGCGTACAGGCCAGAGTCTCTGGAAACACCATATATTTT. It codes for CASSVQARVSGNTIYF.

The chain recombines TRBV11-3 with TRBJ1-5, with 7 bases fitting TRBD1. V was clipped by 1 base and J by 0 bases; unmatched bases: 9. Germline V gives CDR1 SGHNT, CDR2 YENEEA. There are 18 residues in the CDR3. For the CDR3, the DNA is TGTGCCAGCAGCTTAGGGGCGGGACAGTTTAATAGCAATCAGCCCCAGCATTTT. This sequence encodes CASSLGAGQFNSNQPQHF. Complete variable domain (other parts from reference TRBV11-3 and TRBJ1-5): EAGVVQSPRYKIIEKKQPVAFWCNPISGHNTLYWYLQNLGQGPELLIRYENEEAVDDSQLPKDRFSAERLKGVDSTLKIQPAELGDSAVYLCASSLGAGQFNSNQPQHFGDGTRLSIL.

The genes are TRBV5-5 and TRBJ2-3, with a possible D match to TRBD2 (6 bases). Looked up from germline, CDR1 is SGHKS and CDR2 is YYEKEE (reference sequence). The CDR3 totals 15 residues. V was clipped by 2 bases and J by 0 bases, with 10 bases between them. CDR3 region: CASSFAGFSTDTQYF. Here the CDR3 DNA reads TGTGCCAGCAGCTTCGCGGGATTTAGCACAGATACGCAGTATTTT.

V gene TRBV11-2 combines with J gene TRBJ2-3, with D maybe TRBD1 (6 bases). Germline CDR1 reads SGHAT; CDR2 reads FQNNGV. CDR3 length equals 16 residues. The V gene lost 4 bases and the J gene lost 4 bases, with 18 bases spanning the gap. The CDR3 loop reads CASSSVGGPRADTQYF. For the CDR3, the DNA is TGTGCCAGCAGCTCTGTAGGGGGTCCAAGGGCAGATACGCAGTATTTT.

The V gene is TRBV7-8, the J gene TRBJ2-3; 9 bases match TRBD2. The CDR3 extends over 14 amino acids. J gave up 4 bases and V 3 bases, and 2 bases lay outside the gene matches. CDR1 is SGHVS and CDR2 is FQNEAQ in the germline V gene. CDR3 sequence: CASSFKREADTQYF. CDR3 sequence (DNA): TGTGCCAGCAGCTTCAAGCGGGAGGCAGATACGCAGTATTTT. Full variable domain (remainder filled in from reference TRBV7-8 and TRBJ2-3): GAGVSQSPRYKVAKRGQDVALRCDPISGHVSLFWYQQALGQGPEFLTYFQNEAQLDKSGLPSDRFFAERPEGSVSTLKIQRTQQEDSAVYLCASSFKREADTQYFGPGTRLTVL.

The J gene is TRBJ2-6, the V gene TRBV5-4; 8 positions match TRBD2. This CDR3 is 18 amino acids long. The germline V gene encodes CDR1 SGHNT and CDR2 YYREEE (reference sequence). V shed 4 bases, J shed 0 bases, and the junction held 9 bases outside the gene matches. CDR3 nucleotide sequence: TGTGCCAGCAGCCCCGTTGTAGCGGGGATCTCTGGGGCCAACGTCCTGACTTTC. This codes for CASSPVVAGISGANVLTF.

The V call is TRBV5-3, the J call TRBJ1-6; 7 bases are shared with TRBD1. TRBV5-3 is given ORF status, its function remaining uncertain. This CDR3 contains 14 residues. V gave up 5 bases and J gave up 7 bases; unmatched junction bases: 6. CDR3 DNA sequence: TGTGCCAGAAGGGAGGGGGCGCGGAATTCACCCCTCCACTTT. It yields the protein CARREGARNSPLHF.

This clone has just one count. The CDR3 region has the DNA TGTGCCAGCAGCCGAGACATTGAAGCTTTCTTT. It is translated as CASSRDIEAFF. The chain joins TRBV6-2 or TRBV6-3 to TRBJ1-1, with D unclear. Germline CDR1 is MNHEY and CDR2 is SVGEGT. The CDR3 is made up of 11 amino acids. With 6 bases removed from V and 7 bases from J, the gap between germline ends came to 9 bases.

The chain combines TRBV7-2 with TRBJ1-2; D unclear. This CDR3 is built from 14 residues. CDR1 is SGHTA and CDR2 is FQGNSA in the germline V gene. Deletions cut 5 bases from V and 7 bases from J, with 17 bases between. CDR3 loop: CASSEDSALGGYTF. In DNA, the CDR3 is TGTGCCAGCAGCGAGGACTCCGCCTTAGGTGGCTACACCTTC.

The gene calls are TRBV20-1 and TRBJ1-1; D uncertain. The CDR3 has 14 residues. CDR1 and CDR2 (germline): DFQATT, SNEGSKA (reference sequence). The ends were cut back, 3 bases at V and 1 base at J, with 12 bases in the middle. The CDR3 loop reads CSASQYSPNTEAFF. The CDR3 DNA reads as TGCAGTGCTAGTCAATACAGCCCGAACACTGAAGCTTTCTTT.

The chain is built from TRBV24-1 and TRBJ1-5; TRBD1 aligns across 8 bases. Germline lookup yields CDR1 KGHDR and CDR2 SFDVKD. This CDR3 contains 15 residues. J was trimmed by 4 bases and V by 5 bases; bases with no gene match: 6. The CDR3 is CATSATTGANQPQHF. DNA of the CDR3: TGTGCCACCAGTGCTACGACAGGGGCTAATCAGCCCCAGCATTTT.

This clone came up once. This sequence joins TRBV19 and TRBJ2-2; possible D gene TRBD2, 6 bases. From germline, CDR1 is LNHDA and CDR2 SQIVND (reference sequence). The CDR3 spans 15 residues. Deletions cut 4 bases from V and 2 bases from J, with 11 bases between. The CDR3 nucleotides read TGTGCCAGTAGTAAGGCGGGGTATAACACCGGGGAGCTGTTTTTT. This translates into CASSKAGYNTGELFF. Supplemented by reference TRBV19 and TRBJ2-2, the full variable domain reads DGGITQSPKYLFRKEGQNVTLSCEQNLNHDAMYWYRQDPGQGLRLIYYSQIVNDFQKGDIAEGYSVSREKKESFPLTVTSAQKNPTAFYLCASSKAGYNTGELFFGEGSRLTVL.

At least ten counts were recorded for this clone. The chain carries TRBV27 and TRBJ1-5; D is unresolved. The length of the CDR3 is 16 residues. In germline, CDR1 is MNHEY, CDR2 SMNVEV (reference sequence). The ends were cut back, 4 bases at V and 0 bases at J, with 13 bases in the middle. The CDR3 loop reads CASSSRHLHSNQPQHF. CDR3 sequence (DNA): TGTGCCAGCAGTTCCCGACACCTGCATAGCAATCAGCCCCAGCATTTT.